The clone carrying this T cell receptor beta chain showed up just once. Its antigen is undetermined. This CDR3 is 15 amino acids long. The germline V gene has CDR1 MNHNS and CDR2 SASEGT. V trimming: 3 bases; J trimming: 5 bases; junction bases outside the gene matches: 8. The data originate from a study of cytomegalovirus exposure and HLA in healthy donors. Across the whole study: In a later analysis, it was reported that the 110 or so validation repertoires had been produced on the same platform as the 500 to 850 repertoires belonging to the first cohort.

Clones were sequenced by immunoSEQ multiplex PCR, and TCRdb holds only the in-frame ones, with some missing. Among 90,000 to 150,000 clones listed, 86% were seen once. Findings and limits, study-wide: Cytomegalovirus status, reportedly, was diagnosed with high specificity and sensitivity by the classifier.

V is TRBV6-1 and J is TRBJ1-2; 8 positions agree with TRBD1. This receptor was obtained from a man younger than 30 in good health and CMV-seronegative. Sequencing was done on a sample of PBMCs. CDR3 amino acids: CASSDRTGRKYGYTF. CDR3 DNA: TGTGCCAGCAGTGACCGGACAGGGCGGAAGTATGGCTACACCTTC.